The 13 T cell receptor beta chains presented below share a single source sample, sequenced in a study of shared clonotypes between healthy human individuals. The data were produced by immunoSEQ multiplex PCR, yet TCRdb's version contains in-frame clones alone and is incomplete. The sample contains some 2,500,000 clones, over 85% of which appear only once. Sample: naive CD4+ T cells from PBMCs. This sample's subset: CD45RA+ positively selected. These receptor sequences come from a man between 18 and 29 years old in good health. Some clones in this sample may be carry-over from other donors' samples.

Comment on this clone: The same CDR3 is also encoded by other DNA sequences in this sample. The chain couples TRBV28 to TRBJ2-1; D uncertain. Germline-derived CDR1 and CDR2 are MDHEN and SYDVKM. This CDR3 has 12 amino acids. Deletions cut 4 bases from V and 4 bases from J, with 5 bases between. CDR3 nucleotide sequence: TGTGCCAGCAGTTCCAATTACAATGAGCAGTTCTTC. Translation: CASSSNYNEQFF.

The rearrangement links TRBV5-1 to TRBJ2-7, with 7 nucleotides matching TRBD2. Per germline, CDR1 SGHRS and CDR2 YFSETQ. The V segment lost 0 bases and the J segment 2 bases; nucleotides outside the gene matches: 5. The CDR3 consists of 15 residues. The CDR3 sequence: CASSLVPGGTYEQYF. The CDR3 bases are TGCGCCAGCAGCTTGGTTCCGGGAGGAACCTACGAGCAGTACTTC.

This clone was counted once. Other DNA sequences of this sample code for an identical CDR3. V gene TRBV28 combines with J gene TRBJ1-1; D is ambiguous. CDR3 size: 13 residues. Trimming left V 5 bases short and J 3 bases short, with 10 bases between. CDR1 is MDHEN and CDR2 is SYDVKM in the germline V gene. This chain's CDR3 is CASSLSGHTEAFF. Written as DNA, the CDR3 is TGTGCCAGCAGTCTTTCCGGCCACACTGAAGCTTTCTTT.

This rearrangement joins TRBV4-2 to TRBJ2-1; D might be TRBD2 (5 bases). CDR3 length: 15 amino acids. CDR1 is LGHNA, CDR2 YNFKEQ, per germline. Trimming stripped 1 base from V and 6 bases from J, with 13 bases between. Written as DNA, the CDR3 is TGTGCCAGCAGCCAAGGAGGAGGTCTGATCAATGAGCAGTTCTTC. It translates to CASSQGGGLINEQFF.

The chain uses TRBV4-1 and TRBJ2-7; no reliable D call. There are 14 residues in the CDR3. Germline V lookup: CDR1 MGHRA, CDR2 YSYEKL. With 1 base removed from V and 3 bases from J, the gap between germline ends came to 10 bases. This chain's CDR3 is CASSQGWANYEQYF. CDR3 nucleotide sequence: TGCGCCAGCAGCCAAGGTTGGGCTAACTACGAGCAGTACTTC.

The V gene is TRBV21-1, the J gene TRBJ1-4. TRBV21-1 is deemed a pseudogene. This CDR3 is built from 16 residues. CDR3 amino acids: CASSKTLLNRGSALFF. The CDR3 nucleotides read TGTGCCAGCAGCAAAACATTACTAAACCGGGGTAGCGCGCTGTTTTTT.

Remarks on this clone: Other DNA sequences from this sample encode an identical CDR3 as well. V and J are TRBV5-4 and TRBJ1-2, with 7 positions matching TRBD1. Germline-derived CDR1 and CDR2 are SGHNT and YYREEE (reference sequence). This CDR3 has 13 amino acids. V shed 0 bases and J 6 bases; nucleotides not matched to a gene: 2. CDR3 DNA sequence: TGTGCCAGCAGCTTGGACAGGGGTCATGGCTACACCTTC. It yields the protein CASSLDRGHGYTF.

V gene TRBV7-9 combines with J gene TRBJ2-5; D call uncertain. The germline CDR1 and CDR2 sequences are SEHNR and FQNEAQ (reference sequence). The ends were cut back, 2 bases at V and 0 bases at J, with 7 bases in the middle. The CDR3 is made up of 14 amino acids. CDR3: CASSLLLNQETQYF. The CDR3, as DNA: TGTGCCAGCAGCTTACTGTTGAACCAAGAGACCCAGTACTTC.

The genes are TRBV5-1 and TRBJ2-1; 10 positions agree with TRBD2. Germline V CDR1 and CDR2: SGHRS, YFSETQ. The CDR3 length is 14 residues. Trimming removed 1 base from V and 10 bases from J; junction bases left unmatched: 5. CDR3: CASSLQAGGPEQFF. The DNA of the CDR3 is TGCGCCAGCAGCTTGCAAGCGGGAGGGCCGGAGCAGTTCTTC. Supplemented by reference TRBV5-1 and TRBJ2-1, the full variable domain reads KAGVTQTPRYLIKTRGQQVTLSCSPISGHRSVSWYQQTPGQGLQFLFEYFSETQRNKGNFPGRFSGRQFSNSRSEMNVSTLELGDSALYLCASSLQAGGPEQFFGPGTRLTVL.

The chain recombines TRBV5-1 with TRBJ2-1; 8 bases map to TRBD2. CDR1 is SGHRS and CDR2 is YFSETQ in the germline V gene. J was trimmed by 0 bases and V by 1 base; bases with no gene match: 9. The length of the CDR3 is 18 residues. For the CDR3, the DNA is TGCGCCAGCAGCTTGTGGGGTAGCGGGAACCCCTCCTACAATGAGCAGTTCTTC. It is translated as CASSLWGSGNPSYNEQFF.

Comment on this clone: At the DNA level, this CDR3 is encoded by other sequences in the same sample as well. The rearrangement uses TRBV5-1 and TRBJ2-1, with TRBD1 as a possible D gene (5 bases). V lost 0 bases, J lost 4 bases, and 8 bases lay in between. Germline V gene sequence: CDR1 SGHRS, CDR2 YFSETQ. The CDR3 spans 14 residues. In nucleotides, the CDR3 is TGCGCCAGCAGCTTGGGACAGAGGTACAATGAGCAGTTCTTC. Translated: CASSLGQRYNEQFF. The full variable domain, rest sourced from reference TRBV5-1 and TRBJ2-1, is KAGVTQTPRYLIKTRGQQVTLSCSPISGHRSVSWYQQTPGQGLQFLFEYFSETQRNKGNFPGRFSGRQFSNSRSEMNVSTLELGDSALYLCASSLGQRYNEQFFGPGTRLTVL.

The CDR3 DNA is TGCGCCAGCAGCCCCCAAAGCGGGAGTTACTTGGCGGAGCTGTTTTTT. Encoded protein: CASSPQSGSYLAELFF. This chain joins TRBV4-3 and TRBJ2-2; 8 bases fit TRBD2. The germline V gene has CDR1 LGHNA and CDR2 YSLEER. V shed 4 bases, J shed 10 bases, and the junction held 14 bases outside the gene matches. This CDR3 is built from 16 residues.

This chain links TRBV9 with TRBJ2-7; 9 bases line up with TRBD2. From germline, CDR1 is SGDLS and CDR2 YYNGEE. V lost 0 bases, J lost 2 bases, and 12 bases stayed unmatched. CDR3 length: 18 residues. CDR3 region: CASSVAPSKREVTYEQYF. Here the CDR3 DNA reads TGTGCCAGCAGCGTAGCCCCTTCTAAGCGGGAGGTTACCTACGAGCAGTACTTC.